Sequencing of this T cell receptor beta chain was carried out in a study of cytomegalovirus exposure and HLA in healthy donors. Study-wide results and caveats: A later analysis appeared to link common viral pathogens to several of the most significant clusters. Reports showed the classifier diagnosing cytomegalovirus status with high specificity and sensitivity. A few of the chains that were CMV-associated were confirmed in vitro to be specific for CMV antigens. HLA alleles were associated with roughly 17,000 TCR beta sequences in a later analysis at 0.05 false discovery rate.

The length of the CDR3 is 12 residues. In germline, CDR1 is SGHTS, CDR2 YDEGEE. V was pared by 4 bases and J by 5 bases, with 9 bases between. This clone has just a few counts. Its target is unknown. Primers for the PCR totalled 60 Vbeta and 13 Jbeta. Assay used: immunoSEQ multiplex PCR; TCRdb lists only in-frame clones, some missing. The data show roughly 130,000 clones, roughly three quarters seen once. Sequenced: PBMCs. This receptor was identified in a female donor in good health and CMV-seronegative. The J gene is TRBJ1-2, the V gene TRBV5-8; possible D gene TRBD1, 6 bases. CDR3 residues: CASSTGQYGYTF. In DNA, the CDR3 is TGTGCCAGCAGCACCGGACAGTATGGCTACACCTTC.